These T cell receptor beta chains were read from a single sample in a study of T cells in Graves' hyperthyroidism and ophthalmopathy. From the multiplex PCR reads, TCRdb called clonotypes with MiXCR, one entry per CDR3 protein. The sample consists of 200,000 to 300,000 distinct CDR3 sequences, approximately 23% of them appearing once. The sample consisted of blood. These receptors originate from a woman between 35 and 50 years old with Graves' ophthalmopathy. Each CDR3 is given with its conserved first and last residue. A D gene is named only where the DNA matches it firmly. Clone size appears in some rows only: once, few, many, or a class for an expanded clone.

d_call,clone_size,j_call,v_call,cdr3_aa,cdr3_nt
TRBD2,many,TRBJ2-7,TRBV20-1,CSASVRAGGTAYEQYF,TGCAGTGCTAGTGTCCGGGCGGGAGGTACAGCCTACGAGCAGTACTTC
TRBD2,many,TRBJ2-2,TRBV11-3,CASSLVNGLAGVLNTGELFF,TGTGCCAGCAGCTTAGTAAACGGACTAGCGGGAGTACTCAACACCGGGGAGCTGTTTTTT
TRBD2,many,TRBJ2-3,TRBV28,CASSLQRGGADTQYF,TGTGCCAGCAGTTTACAGCGGGGGGGGGCAGATACGCAGTATTTT
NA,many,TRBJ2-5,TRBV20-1,CSASEGKETQYF,TGCAGTGCTAGTGAGGGGAAAGAGACCCAGTACTTC
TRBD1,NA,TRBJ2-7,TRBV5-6,CASSSSAGTGTYEQYF,TGTGCCAGCAGCTCCTCAGCCGGGACAGGGACCTACGAGCAGTACTTC
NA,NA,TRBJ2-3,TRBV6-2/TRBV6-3,CASRRPSGDGAMINADTQYF,TGTGCCAGCCGGCGGCCTTCGGGGGATGGGGCGATGATAAACGCAGATACGCAGTATTTT
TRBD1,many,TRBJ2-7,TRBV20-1,CSARVGTGGYEQYF,TGCAGTGCTAGAGTTGGGACAGGGGGATACGAGCAGTACTTC
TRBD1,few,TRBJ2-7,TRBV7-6,CVSSLAQGQGYEQYF,TGTGTCAGCAGCTTAGCGCAAGGACAGGGGTACGAGCAGTACTTC
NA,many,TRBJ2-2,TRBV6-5,CASSYKGGNTGELFF,TGTGCCAGCAGTTACAAGGGGGGGAACACCGGGGAGCTGTTTTTT
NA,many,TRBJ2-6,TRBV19,CASSTPYRDMGANVLTF,TGTGCCAGTAGTACTCCTTACAGGGATATGGGGGCCAACGTCCTGACTTTC
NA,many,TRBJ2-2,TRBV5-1,CASSLGLLNTGELFF,TGCGCCAGCAGCTTGGGACTACTAAACACCGGGGAGCTGTTTTTT
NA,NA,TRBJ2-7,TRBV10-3,CAISERQYEQYF,TGTGCCATCAGTGAGAGGCAGTACGAGCAGTACTTC